This is a list of T cell receptor beta chains from one sample in a study of blood T cell repertoires in COVID-19. TCRdb's table, derived via immunoSEQ multiplex PCR, lists solely in-frame clones and lacks some. This table holds 25,000 to 30,000 clones, around 89% found once. The sequencing sample was made of peripheral blood. The receptors come from a man in his fifties or sixties with acute or convalescent COVID-19. Both conserved end residues are part of each CDR3. A D gene is named only where the DNA matches it firmly. Size tells how often a clone was seen (once, few, many) or the class of an expanded clone, and some rows leave it out.

>TRBV7-6|.|TRBD2|TRBJ2-7
CASSLGPGSGGVEQYF
TGTGCCAGCAGCTTAGGCCCCGGGAGCGGGGGGGTGGAGCAGTACTTC
>TRBV7-9|.|.|TRBJ1-1
CASSWGHGGVEAFF
TGTGCCAGCAGCTGGGGACATGGAGGTGTCGAGGCTTTCTTT
>TRBV5-1|once|TRBD1|TRBJ1-1
CASSFLGGLVNTEAFF
TGCGCCAGCAGCTTTTTAGGGGGCCTTGTGAACACTGAAGCTTTCTTT
>TRBV2|.|.|TRBJ1-2
CASSDVAGLYGYTF
TGTGCCAGCAGTGATGTCGCAGGCCTCTATGGCTACACCTTC
>TRBV28|.|TRBD2|TRBJ2-1
CASRTISGVYNEQFF
TGTGCCAGCAGAACAATTAGCGGGGTTTACAATGAGCAGTTCTTC
>TRBV3-1/TRBV3-2|.|TRBD1|TRBJ1-2
CASSQTDRAVANYGYTF
TGTGCCAGCAGCCAAACTGACAGGGCCGTTGCTAACTATGGCTACACCTTC
>TRBV20-1|.|.|TRBJ2-3
CSARLSDTQYF
TGCAGTGCTAGACTGTCAGATACGCAGTATTTT
>TRBV5-1|.|TRBD2|TRBJ2-5
CASSLLAAQETQYF
TGCGCCAGCAGCCTACTAGCGGCCCAAGAGACCCAGTACTTC
>TRBV4-1|.|TRBD1|TRBJ1-3
CASSQDGTGRGNTIYF
TGCGCCAGCAGCCAAGATGGGACAGGGAGAGGAAACACCATATATTTT
>TRBV5-1|.|.|TRBJ1-3
CASSLSGHLLSGNTIYF
TGCGCCAGCAGCCTCTCGGGACACCTACTCTCTGGAAACACCATATATTTT